The next 10 T cell receptor beta chains were all read from a single sample in a study of blood T cell repertoires in COVID-19. The assay was immunoSEQ multiplex PCR, and TCRdb's table has in-frame clones only and misses some. Of about 34,000 clones listed, around 91% are singletons. Sequencing input: peripheral blood. The receptor source for this set is a man older than 75 with acute or convalescent COVID-19.

The chain carries TRBV19 and TRBJ1-5; 7 bases align to TRBD1. Germline V gene lookup returns CDR1 LNHDA and CDR2 SQIVND (reference sequence). Germline trimming cut 5 bases from V and 3 bases from J; bases unmatched to any gene: 4. CDR3 length equals 14 residues. The CDR3 region is CASSPGQYNQPQHF. The CDR3 DNA sequence: TGTGCCAGTAGTCCGGGACAGTACAATCAGCCCCAGCATTTT. The whole variable domain, filled in from reference TRBV19 and TRBJ1-5, reads DGGITQSPKYLFRKEGQNVTLSCEQNLNHDAMYWYRQDPGQGLRLIYYSQIVNDFQKGDIAEGYSVSREKKESFPLTVTSAQKNPTAFYLCASSPGQYNQPQHFGDGTRLSIL.

The V gene is TRBV3-1 (or the pseudogene TRBV3-2), the J gene TRBJ1-4; D possibly corresponds to TRBD1 (6 bases). V gave up 0 bases and J gave up 4 bases, with 12 bases separating them. The CDR3 totals 16 residues. The V gene's germline CDR1 is LGHDT and CDR2 YNNKEL (reference sequence). The chain's CDR3 is CASSQESRQVNEKLFF. CDR3 in DNA: TGTGCCAGCAGCCAAGAGTCGAGACAGGTTAATGAAAAACTGTTTTTT.

The rearrangement uses TRBV6-4 and TRBJ1-1, with unresolved D. Trimming cost V 5 bases and J 0 bases, with 7 bases left between them. The germline gives CDR1 MRHNA, CDR2 SNTAGT. This CDR3 region has 13 residues. Here the CDR3 DNA reads TGTGCCAGCAGTCTGGAGGTGAACACTGAAGCTTTCTTT. Translated: CASSLEVNTEAFF.

This rearrangement joins TRBV7-9 to TRBJ1-3, with TRBD1 matching 8 bases. J lost 2 bases, V lost 2 bases, and 8 bases had no gene match. The CDR3 totals 17 residues. Germline V gene lookup returns CDR1 SEHNR and CDR2 FQNEAQ (reference sequence). CDR3 bases: TGTGCCAGCAGCTTAACAGGGGGATCGATGGCTGGAAACACCATATATTTT. This translates into CASSLTGGSMAGNTIYF.

This chain joins TRBV2 and TRBJ2-7; 7 nucleotides agree with TRBD1. Per germline, CDR1 SNHLY and CDR2 FYNNEI. Losses at the gene ends were 3 bases for V and 1 base for J; bases not matched to a gene: 6. The CDR3 sequence is 15 residues long. The CDR3 region has the DNA TGTGCCAGCAGTGACTTCACAGGGGTTTCCTACGAGCAGTACTTC. Protein: CASSDFTGVSYEQYF.

The CDR3 DNA follows: TGTGCCAGTAGTCCCTCTATAGCGGGGGCCATAGAGACCCAGTACTTC. Its protein is CASSPSIAGAIETQYF. The chain joins TRBV19 to TRBJ2-5; 9 bases align to TRBD2. Per the germline V gene, CDR1 is LNHDA and CDR2 is SQIVND (reference sequence). The V gene end was trimmed by 5 bases and the J gene end by 4 bases; junction bases not matched to a gene: 11. The CDR3 runs 16 residues.

The V gene is TRBV7-9, the J gene TRBJ2-5; D is possibly TRBD1 or TRBD2 (6 bases each). The V gene's germline CDR1 is SEHNR and CDR2 FQNEAQ (reference sequence). This CDR3 is built from 14 residues. The V gene lost 5 bases and the J gene lost 5 bases, with 15 bases spanning the gap. CDR3 sequence reads: CASSLGGLAETQYF. In nucleotides, the CDR3 is TGTGCCAGCAGCCTAGGGGGGCTGGCGGAGACCCAGTACTTC.

The chain has TRBV5-1 and TRBJ1-5; 11 bases map to TRBD1. CDR3 length equals 14 residues. The junction had 1 base not matched to a gene; V was cut back by 3 bases and J by 5 bases. The germline V gene encodes CDR1 SGHRS and CDR2 YFSETQ. The CDR3 sequence is CASSWGQGDQPQHF. DNA for the CDR3: TGCGCCAGCAGCTGGGGACAGGGGGATCAGCCCCAGCATTTT.

In nucleotides, the CDR3 is TGTGCCAGCAGCTTAAGTGTCAGCGTACCCAATCAGCCCCAGCATTTT. Protein: CASSLSVSVPNQPQHF. V gene TRBV7-2 combines with J gene TRBJ1-5; D uncertain. Germline values: CDR1 SGHTA, CDR2 FQGNSA. V lost 2 bases and J lost 3, with 14 bases in between. CDR3 length: 16 residues. Filled out from reference TRBV7-2 and TRBJ1-5, the complete variable domain reads GAGVSQSPSNKVTEKGKDVELRCDPISGHTALYWYRQSLGQGLEFLIYFQGNSAPDKSGLPSDRFSAERTGGSVSTLTIQRTQQEDSAVYLCASSLSVSVPNQPQHFGDGTRLSIL.

This clone was detected a few times. The chain joins TRBV24-1 to TRBJ2-3, with D maybe TRBD2 (5 bases). The CDR3 runs to 14 residues. Germline CDR1 reads KGHDR; CDR2 reads SFDVKD. The germline V and J ends were trimmed by 8 bases and 1 base, with 12 bases remaining between them. The CDR3 spells CATNSGGGTDTQYF. CDR3 sequence (DNA): TGTGCCACCAATTCCGGAGGTGGCACAGATACGCAGTATTTT.